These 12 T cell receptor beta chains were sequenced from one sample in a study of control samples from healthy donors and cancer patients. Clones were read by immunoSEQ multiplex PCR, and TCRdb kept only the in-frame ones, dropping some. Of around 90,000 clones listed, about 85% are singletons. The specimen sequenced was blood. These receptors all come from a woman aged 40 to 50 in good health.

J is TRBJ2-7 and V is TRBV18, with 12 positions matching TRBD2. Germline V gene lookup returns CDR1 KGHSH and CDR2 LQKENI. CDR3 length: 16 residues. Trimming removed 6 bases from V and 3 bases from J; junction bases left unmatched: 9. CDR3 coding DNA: TGTGCCAGCTCCTCCGATGAACTAGCGGGGGGCTACGAGCAGTACTTC. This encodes CASSSDELAGGYEQYF.

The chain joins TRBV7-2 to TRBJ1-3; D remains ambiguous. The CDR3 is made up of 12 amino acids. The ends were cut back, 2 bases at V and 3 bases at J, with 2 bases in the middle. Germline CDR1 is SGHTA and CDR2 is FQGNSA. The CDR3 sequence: CASSLSGNTIYF. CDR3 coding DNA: TGTGCCAGCAGCTTAAGTGGAAACACCATATATTTT.

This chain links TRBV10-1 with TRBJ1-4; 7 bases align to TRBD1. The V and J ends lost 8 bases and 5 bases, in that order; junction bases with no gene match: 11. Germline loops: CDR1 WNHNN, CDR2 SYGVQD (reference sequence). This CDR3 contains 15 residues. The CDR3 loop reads CASPTGVIRNEKLFF. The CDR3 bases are TGCGCCAGCCCCACAGGGGTTATAAGGAATGAAAAACTGTTTTTT.

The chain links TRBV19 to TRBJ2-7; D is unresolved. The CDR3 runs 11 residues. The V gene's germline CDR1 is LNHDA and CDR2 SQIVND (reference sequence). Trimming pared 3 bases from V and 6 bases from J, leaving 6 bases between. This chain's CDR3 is CASSIGSEQYF. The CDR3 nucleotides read TGTGCCAGTAGTATCGGCAGCGAGCAGTACTTC.

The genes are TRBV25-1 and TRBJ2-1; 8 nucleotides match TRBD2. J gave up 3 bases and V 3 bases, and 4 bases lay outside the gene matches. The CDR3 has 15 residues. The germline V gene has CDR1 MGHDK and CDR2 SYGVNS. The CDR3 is CASSEASGFYNEQFF. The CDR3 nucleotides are TGTGCCAGCAGTGAGGCTAGCGGGTTCTACAATGAGCAGTTCTTC.

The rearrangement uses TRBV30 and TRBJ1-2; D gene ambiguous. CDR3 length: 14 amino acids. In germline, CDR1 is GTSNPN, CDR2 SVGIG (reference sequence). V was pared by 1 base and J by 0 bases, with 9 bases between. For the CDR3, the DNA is TGTGCCTGGAGTGAGGGTTTAGCTAACTATGGCTACACCTTC. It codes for CAWSEGLANYGYTF.

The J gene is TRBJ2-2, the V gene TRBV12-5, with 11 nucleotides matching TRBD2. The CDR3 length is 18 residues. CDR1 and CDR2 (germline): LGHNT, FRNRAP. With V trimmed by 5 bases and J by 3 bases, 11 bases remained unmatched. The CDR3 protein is CASGPAVAGGRYTGELFF. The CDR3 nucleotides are TGTGCTAGTGGTCCAGCGGTAGCGGGGGGGCGGTACACCGGGGAGCTGTTTTTT. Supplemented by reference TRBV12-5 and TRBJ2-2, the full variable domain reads DARVTQTPRHKVTEMGQEVTMRCQPILGHNTVFWYRQTMMQGLELLAYFRNRAPLDDSGMPKDRFSAEMPDATLATLKIQPSEPRDSAVYFCASGPAVAGGRYTGELFFGEGSRLTVL.

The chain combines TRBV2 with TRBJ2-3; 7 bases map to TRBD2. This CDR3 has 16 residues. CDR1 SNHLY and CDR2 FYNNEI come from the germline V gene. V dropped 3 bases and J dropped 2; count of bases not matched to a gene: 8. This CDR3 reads CASSDEVGGITDTQYF. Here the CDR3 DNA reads TGTGCCAGCAGTGACGAGGTCGGGGGGATCACAGATACGCAGTATTTT. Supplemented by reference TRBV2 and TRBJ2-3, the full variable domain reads EPEVTQTPSHQVTQMGQEVILRCVPISNHLYFYWYRQILGQKVEFLVSFYNNEISEKSEIFDDQFSVERPDGSNFTLKIRSTKLEDSAMYFCASSDEVGGITDTQYFGPGTRLTVL.

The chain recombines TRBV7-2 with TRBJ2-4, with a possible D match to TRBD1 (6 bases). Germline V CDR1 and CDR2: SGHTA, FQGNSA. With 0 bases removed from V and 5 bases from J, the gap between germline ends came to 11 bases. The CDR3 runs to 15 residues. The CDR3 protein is CASSLALGAENIQYF. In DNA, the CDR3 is TGTGCCAGCAGCTTAGCCCTGGGGGCAGAAAACATTCAGTACTTC.

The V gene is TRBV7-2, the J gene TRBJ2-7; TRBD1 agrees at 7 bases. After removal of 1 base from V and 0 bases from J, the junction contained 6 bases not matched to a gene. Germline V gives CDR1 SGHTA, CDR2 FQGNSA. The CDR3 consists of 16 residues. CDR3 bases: TGTGCCAGCAGCTTAGATTCGGGACAGAGCTCCTACGAGCAGTACTTC. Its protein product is CASSLDSGQSSYEQYF.

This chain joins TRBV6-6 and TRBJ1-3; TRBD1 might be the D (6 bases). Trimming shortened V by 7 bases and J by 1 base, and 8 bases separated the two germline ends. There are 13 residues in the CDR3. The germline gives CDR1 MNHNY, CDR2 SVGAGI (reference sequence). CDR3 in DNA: TGTGCCAGCACCAGGGGATCTGGAAACACCATATATTTT. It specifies CASTRGSGNTIYF.

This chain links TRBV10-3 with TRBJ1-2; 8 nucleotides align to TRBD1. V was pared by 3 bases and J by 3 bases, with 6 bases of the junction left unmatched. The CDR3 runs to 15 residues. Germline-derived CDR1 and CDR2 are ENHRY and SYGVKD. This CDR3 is CAISEEGTGDYGYTF. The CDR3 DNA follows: TGTGCCATCAGTGAAGAAGGGACAGGAGACTATGGCTACACCTTC.